This TCR beta chain was identified during a study of naive and memory T cell subsets. Whole-study results and caveats: The RNA method is potentially sensitive to activation and differentiation changes.

Adult healthy volunteers gave 2.5 ml peripheral blood for whole-blood RNA. TCR cDNA received a 3' ligated oligonucleotide that carried a UMI. Unsorted total RNA, roughly 1 to 1,100 ng, was DNase treated before reverse transcription. By sample share, this clonotype is medium-sized. Its target is not known. The CDR3 loop spans 13 amino acids. Per the germline V gene, CDR1 is MGHRA and CDR2 is YSYEKL. Trimming removed 0 bases at V and 13 bases at J, with 12 bases between. Alpha and beta constant region primers primed reverse transcription for blood and skin samples. Four PCR rounds used nested alpha and beta constant region primers plus the SP2 primer. TCRdb processed the 5' RACE reads anew with MiXCR; each CDR3 protein has one entry. The data show some 22,000 distinct CDR3 sequences, 4% to 4.5% seen once.

V usage is TRBV4-1 and J usage is TRBJ1-4, with a weak D call TRBD1 (5 bases). This TCR came from a male donor in good health. CDR3 in amino acids: CASSQDMDQGLFF. The CDR3 DNA follows: TGCGCCAGCAGCCAAGATATGGATCAGGGACTGTTTTTT.